Shown below are 15 T cell receptor beta chains from a single sample sequenced in a study of shared clonotypes between healthy human individuals. The assay was immunoSEQ multiplex PCR, and TCRdb's table has in-frame clones only and misses some. The data contain about 2.3 million clones, 85% to 95% of them seen just once; the ten biggest clones take up approximately 0.39%. Sample: naive CD4+ T cells from PBMCs. This sample's subset: CD45RA+ positively selected. These TCRs come from a man aged 18 to 29 in good health. Some clones in this sample may be carry-over from other donors' samples.

This sequence joins TRBV18 and TRBJ2-2, with D perhaps TRBD1 or TRBD2 (5 bases each). CDR1 and CDR2 from the germline V gene are KGHSH and LQKENI. This CDR3 comprises 18 residues. The V gene lost 4 bases and the J gene lost 3 bases, with 21 bases spanning the gap. CDR3 nucleotides: TGTGCCAGCTCACTGTTCGGACCGGGCCGAGGGGACACCGGGGAGCTGTTTTTT. Amino acid sequence: CASSLFGPGRGDTGELFF.

The chain recombines TRBV6-1 with TRBJ1-2; weak D call: TRBD1 (5 bases). The germline V gene has CDR1 MNHNS and CDR2 SASEGT. Trimming pared 3 bases from V and 8 bases from J, leaving 16 bases between. There are 14 residues in the CDR3. As DNA, the CDR3 is TGTGCCAGCAGTGAGGGACGGATCGAGAGCGGCTACACCTTC. Residues: CASSEGRIESGYTF.

The chain links TRBV7-2 to TRBJ2-7; possible D gene TRBD2, 5 bases. V shed 5 bases and J shed 7 bases, with 21 bases lying between them. The germline gives CDR1 SGHTA, CDR2 FQGNSA. The CDR3 is 15 residues long. The CDR3 is CASSTPGGSSGEQYF. The CDR3 DNA reads as TGTGCCAGCAGCACCCCGGGTGGTAGTTCGGGGGAGCAGTACTTC.

The chain recombines TRBV5-1 with TRBJ2-7, with a tentative D call TRBD1 (5 bases). The CDR3 spans 15 residues. V was cut by 0 bases and J by 0 bases, with 10 bases left in between. Germline V lookup: CDR1 SGHRS, CDR2 YFSETQ. The DNA of the CDR3 is TGCGCCAGCAGCTTGGCCTCAGGGAACTCCTACGAGCAGTACTTC. Translation: CASSLASGNSYEQYF.

The chain employs TRBV28 and TRBJ1-1; 8 positions match TRBD1. Germline V CDR1 and CDR2: MDHEN, SYDVKM. The CDR3 has 15 amino acids. Trimming cost V 5 bases and J 0 bases; bases outside gene matches: 5. The CDR3 nucleotides read TGTGCCAGCAGTCTCCGGACAGGGATGAACACTGAAGCTTTCTTT. This translates into CASSLRTGMNTEAFF.

With respect to this clone: Other DNA variants within this sample encode the same CDR3. This sequence joins TRBV5-1 and TRBJ2-7, with TRBD2 as a possible D gene (6 bases). The CDR3 has 15 residues. Trimming shortened V by 0 bases and J by 2 bases, and 12 bases separated the two germline ends. The germline V gene encodes CDR1 SGHRS and CDR2 YFSETQ. CDR3: CASSLASGSAYEQYF. CDR3 in DNA: TGCGCCAGCAGCTTGGCCTCCGGGAGCGCCTACGAGCAGTACTTC.

The rearrangement links TRBV7-7 to TRBJ2-5; 10 bases agree with TRBD1. V dropped 5 bases and J dropped 2; count of bases not matched to a gene: 8. Per the germline V gene, CDR1 is SSHAT and CDR2 is FNYEAQ (reference sequence). The CDR3 covers 16 residues. The CDR3 loop reads CASSVDRGRVQETQYF. Written as DNA, the CDR3 is TGTGCCAGCAGCGTCGACAGGGGGCGGGTGCAAGAGACCCAGTACTTC.

The chain joins TRBV27 to TRBJ2-5; 12 bases are shared with TRBD2. J gave up 3 bases and V 6 bases, and 20 bases lay outside the gene matches. The CDR3 sequence is 20 residues long. The germline V gene encodes CDR1 MNHEY and CDR2 SMNVEV (reference sequence). The CDR3 sequence: CASSRRPFPRRTSGEETQYF. CDR3 DNA: TGTGCCAGCAGCCGACGACCGTTCCCAAGGAGGACTAGCGGGGAAGAGACCCAGTACTTC.

Comments on this clone: This same CDR3 is encoded by further DNA sequences in the sample. The chain links TRBV5-1 to TRBJ1-2; 7 nucleotides match TRBD1. Germline loops: CDR1 SGHRS, CDR2 YFSETQ. V dropped 2 bases and J dropped 4; count of bases not matched to a gene: 2. The CDR3 extends over 13 amino acids. CDR3 region: CASSLRDSYGYTF. The DNA for the CDR3 is TGCGCCAGCAGCTTACGGGACAGCTATGGCTACACCTTC.

This chain uses TRBV7-3 with TRBJ2-2; 9 bases are a match to TRBD1. CDR1 and CDR2 from the germline V gene are SGHTA and FQGTGA. V was clipped by 5 bases and J by 7 bases; unmatched bases: 5. The CDR3 loop spans 14 amino acids. The CDR3 DNA reads TGTGCCAGCAGCCCCGGACAGGGGTACGGGGAGCTGTTTTTT. Translated, it gives CASSPGQGYGELFF.

The V call is TRBV5-4, the J call TRBJ2-5; perhaps TRBD1 as D (6 bases). The germline CDR1 and CDR2 sequences are SGHNT and YYREEE (reference sequence). V shed 2 bases and J shed 1 base, with 9 bases lying between them. This CDR3 is built from 14 residues. The CDR3 nucleotides are TGTGCCAGCAGCTTCCGGACAGCCCAAGAGACCCAGTACTTC. The encoded protein is CASSFRTAQETQYF. The variable domain in full, completed from reference TRBV5-4 and TRBJ2-5, reads ETGVTQSPTHLIKTRGQQVTLRCSSQSGHNTVSWYQQALGQGPQFIFQYYREEENGRGNFPPRFSGLQFPNYSSELNVNALELDDSALYLCASSFRTAQETQYFGPGTRLLVL.

This chain uses TRBV28 with TRBJ2-7, with TRBD2 identical over 9 bases. The germline gives CDR1 MDHEN, CDR2 SYDVKM. Unmatched junction bases numbered 12, after V lost 6 bases and J lost 0 bases. CDR3 length equals 17 residues. CDR3 in DNA: TGTGCCAGCAGGCCGACACGGGGCGGGAGGGCCTCCTACGAGCAGTACTTC. This encodes CASRPTRGGRASYEQYF.

Remarks on this clone: Other DNA variants within this sample encode the same CDR3. The J gene is TRBJ2-3, the V gene TRBV5-5; D ambiguous. Trimming removed 1 base at V and 0 bases at J, with 9 bases between. The CDR3 spans 15 residues. Looked up from germline, CDR1 is SGHKS and CDR2 is YYEKEE (reference sequence). The CDR3 here is CASSLLSVSTDTQYF. CDR3 nucleotides: TGTGCCAGCAGCTTGCTTTCGGTGAGCACAGATACGCAGTATTTT.

This chain links TRBV11-1 with TRBJ2-3; D remains unclear. Per the germline V gene, CDR1 is SGHAT and CDR2 is FQDESV (reference sequence). The CDR3 contains 14 residues. V lost 5 bases and J 4 bases, leaving 13 bases between the germline ends. CDR3 in DNA: TGTGCCAGCAGCCCGACCAGATCAGCAGATACGCAGTATTTT. Translated, it gives CASSPTRSADTQYF. Full variable domain (missing parts from reference TRBV11-1 and TRBJ2-3): EAEVAQSPRYKITEKSQAVAFWCDPISGHATLYWYRQILGQGPELLVQFQDESVVDDSQLPKDRFSAERLKGVDSTLKIQPAELGDSAMYLCASSPTRSADTQYFGPGTRLTVL.

The chain employs TRBV7-8 and TRBJ2-1, with a tentative D call TRBD1 (5 bases). The CDR3 is 15 residues long. CDR1 and CDR2 from the germline V gene are SGHVS and FQNEAQ. Trimming took off 1 base at V and 5 bases at J, with 12 bases between the two ends. In DNA form, the CDR3 reads TGTGCCAGCAGCTTAGAGGAACAGGCCCACAATGAGCAGTTCTTC. Translated, it gives CASSLEEQAHNEQFF.